A single sample gave rise to the 9 T cell receptor beta chains below, sequenced in a study of tumor-infiltrating lymphocytes in primary liver carcinoma. Synthesis of TCR beta cDNA was carried out from about 540 ng total RNA with a constant-region primer. A slightly modified ARM-PCR protocol with three nested multiplex PCR rounds produced these TCR beta libraries. The first two PCR rounds used TRBV1-TRBV30 primers with a Cbeta primer, roughly 10 cycles each. MiXCR, applied by TCRdb to the multiplex PCR reads, yields one record per CDR3 protein. This sample has roughly 49,000 distinct CDR3 sequences; around 77% occur once, and the top ten carry approximately 25%. Taking about 17-31 mg of unsorted bulk tissue, the authors co-extracted RNA and DNA. The source material was liver tumor tissue from sampling region 5. Regarding subset: tumor region T5, tumor centre. These receptors were taken from a man aged 35-49 years with primary liver carcinoma and hepatitis B virus infection.

A word on this clonotype: A much larger clone differs from this one at a single base, so this may be a read error. This chain joins TRBV18 and TRBJ2-7; tentatively, D is TRBD2 (5 bases). The CDR3 runs 14 residues. Germline assignment: CDR1 KGHSH and CDR2 LQKENI. V dropped 1 base and J dropped 3 bases, with 10 bases sitting between them. The CDR3 sequence: CASSPQGDDYEQYF. The CDR3 DNA reads TGTGCCAGCTCACCACAGGGAGATGACTACGAGCAGTACTTC.

This clonotype was seen just once. The chain is built from TRBV6-1 and TRBJ1-2, with D possibly being TRBD1 (5 bases). Looked up from germline, CDR1 is MNHNS and CDR2 is SASEGT. The CDR3 extends over 20 amino acids. V lost 4 bases to trimming and J lost 6 bases, with 33 bases between them. CDR3 bases: TGTGCCAGCAGTGGGTCAAGGGCAGGGATAAAGGCAGACTCGAACAATGGCTACACCTTC. Translating it yields CASSGSRAGIKADSNNGYTF.

Notes on this clonotype: No conserved phenylalanine or tryptophan ends this CDR3, so it is likely a read error. It is unclear where the CDR3 begins or ends on the DNA, so no DNA is shown, and the CDR3 is as TCRdb lists it. The chain recombines TRBV4-3 with TRBJ2-2; the table's D gene call, TRBD2, was not cross checked with the DNA. 18 amino acids form the CDR3, both terminal residues included. Germline V lookup: CDR1 LGHNA, CDR2 YSLEER. CDR3 sequence: CDSSQTTSGHTNTGGLLL.

The chain combines TRBV7-9 with TRBJ2-1; 8 bases map to TRBD2. J was trimmed by 12 bases and V by 5 bases; bases with no gene match: 12. Germline V gene lookup returns CDR1 SEHNR and CDR2 FQNEAQ (reference sequence). This CDR3 comprises 14 residues. CDR3 sequence (DNA): TGTGCCAGCAGCGGGACTAGTCTGGGCGATTGGCAGTTCTTC. Amino acids: CASSGTSLGDWQFF.

As concerns this clonotype: A read error may account for a junction end that differs from germline. The rearrangement joins TRBV5-1 to TRBJ2-1, with a possible D match to TRBD2 (6 bases). This CDR3 has 14 residues. Per germline, CDR1 SGHRS and CDR2 YFSETQ. CDR3 sequence: CAGSYSGAYNEQFF. CDR3 sequence (DNA): TGCGCCGGCAGCTACTCGGGAGCCTACAATGAGCAGTTCTTC.

About this clonotype itself: The junction and the germline gene differ at one end; a read error may be behind it. The V and J genes are TRBV5-1 and TRBJ2-1; 14 bases line up with TRBD2. The CDR3 spans 18 residues. Germline CDR1 reads SGHRS; CDR2 reads YFSETQ. CDR3 coding DNA: TGCACCAGCAGCTTGGGTGGACTAGCGGGAGGCCCCTACAATGAGCAGTTCTTC. This gives the protein CTSSLGGLAGGPYNEQFF. Full variable domain (outside the CDR3, taken from reference TRBV5-1 and TRBJ2-1): KAGVTQTPRYLIKTRGQQVTLSCSPISGHRSVSWYQQTPGQGLQFLFEYFSETQRNKGNFPGRFSGRQFSNSRSEMNVSTLELGDSALYLCTSSLGGLAGGPYNEQFFGPGTRLTVL.

In its sample, this clonotype was seen many times. This rearrangement joins TRBV30 to TRBJ2-1, with TRBD2 identical over 7 bases. This CDR3 has 13 amino acids. The germline CDR1 and CDR2 sequences are GTSNPN and SVGIG (reference sequence). The V and J ends lost 5 bases and 12 bases, in that order; junction bases with no gene match: 13. CDR3 nucleotide sequence: TGTGCCTGGGCGGGGGACCGACGAGCCCCGCAGTTCTTC. It translates to CAWAGDRRAPQFF.

In this sample, this clonotype is medium-sized. The chain employs TRBV4-2 and TRBJ1-6, with D uncertain. The germline gives CDR1 LGHNA, CDR2 YNFKEQ. The CDR3 has 16 residues. V lost 0 bases, J lost 8 bases, and 14 bases lay in between. The CDR3 sequence: CASSQEGSGGDSPLHF. Here the CDR3 DNA reads TGTGCCAGCAGCCAAGAGGGGTCAGGAGGAGATTCACCCCTCCACTTT.

As for this clonotype: The conserved phenylalanine or tryptophan normally closing the CDR3 is absent here, so this likely arose from a read error. The J gene is TRBJ2-3, the V gene TRBV28; 7 bases map to TRBD2. Germline loops: CDR1 MDHEN, CDR2 SYDVKM. The CDR3 is 17 residues long. Losses at the gene ends were 8 bases for V and 4 bases for J; bases not matched to a gene: 18. CDR3 loop: CASRGRLGEGSADTQYS. CDR3 bases: TGTGCCAGCCGTGGACGTTTGGGGGAGGGGAGCGCAGATACGCAGTATTCT.